Following are 17 T cell receptor beta chains from one sample sequenced in a study of control samples from healthy donors and cancer patients. Only in-frame clones appear in the TCRdb table, and some are missing; sequencing was by immunoSEQ multiplex PCR. Of some 77,000 clones in the sample, about 89% were seen once. Input material: blood. All receptors derive from an older woman in good health.

The V gene is TRBV28, the J gene TRBJ1-4; possibly TRBD1 for D (5 bases). CDR3 size: 13 residues. Trimming shortened V by 6 bases and J by 8 bases, and 13 bases separated the two germline ends. CDR1 MDHEN and CDR2 SYDVKM come from the germline V gene. The CDR3 protein is CASRPRGSEKLFF. CDR3 nucleotides: TGTGCCAGCAGACCCCGGGGGAGCGAAAAACTGTTTTTT. The full variable domain, its missing parts supplied by reference TRBV28 and TRBJ1-4, is DVKVTQSSRYLVKRTGEKVFLECVQDMDHENMFWYRQDPGLGLRLIYFSYDVKMKEKGDIPEGYSVSREKKERFSLILESASTNQTSMYLCASRPRGSEKLFFGSGTQLSVL.

The V call is TRBV28, the J call TRBJ2-7; D might be TRBD1 (5 bases). CDR3 length: 14 amino acids. CDR1 is MDHEN and CDR2 is SYDVKM in the germline V gene. The germline V and J ends were trimmed by 8 bases and 4 bases, with 18 bases remaining between them. The CDR3 bases are TGTGCCAGCTTACCAGCAGGGTTTCGGTACGAGCAGTACTTC. Protein sequence: CASLPAGFRYEQYF.

The V gene is TRBV14, the J gene TRBJ1-1, with D maybe TRBD1 (5 bases). The CDR3 totals 16 residues. The ends were cut back, 2 bases at V and 4 bases at J, with 17 bases in the middle. Germline V gene lookup returns CDR1 SGHDN and CDR2 FVKESK. The CDR3 sequence: CASSQFGGGTATEAFF. CDR3 nucleotides: TGTGCCAGCAGCCAATTTGGTGGGGGAACGGCCACTGAAGCTTTCTTT.

The rearrangement links TRBV12-3 or TRBV12-4 to TRBJ1-1; D uncertain. This CDR3 is 13 amino acids long. With 3 bases removed from V and 7 bases from J, the gap between germline ends came to 12 bases. CDR3 protein: CASSFSGPGEAFF. In DNA, the CDR3 is TGTGCCAGCAGTTTCTCAGGTCCAGGTGAAGCTTTCTTT.

This rearrangement joins TRBV24-1 to TRBJ1-2; unclear D gene. CDR1 KGHDR and CDR2 SFDVKD come from the germline V gene. CDR3 length: 13 amino acids. Trimming left V 4 bases short and J 6 bases short, with 11 bases between. DNA of the CDR3: TGTGCCACCAGTGACTACCGAGGTAATGGCTACACCTTC. This encodes CATSDYRGNGYTF.

This clone was detected once. The V call is TRBV7-9, the J call TRBJ1-3, with 7 bases fitting TRBD1. The ends lost 4 bases at V and 2 bases at J; junction bases unmatched: 5. CDR3 length: 15 residues. Germline loops: CDR1 SEHNR, CDR2 FQNEAQ (reference sequence). The CDR3 region is CASSSQGGAGNTIYF. The CDR3 DNA sequence: TGTGCCAGCAGCTCACAAGGGGGCGCTGGAAACACCATATATTTT.

The chain recombines TRBV5-6 with TRBJ1-4; no clear D. V lost 1 base, J lost 4 bases, and 5 bases lay in between. The CDR3 consists of 13 residues. Germline CDR1 and CDR2: SGHDT and YYEEEE. CDR3 in DNA: TGTGCCAGCAGCTTGCTGAGTAATGAAAAACTGTTTTTT. This gives the protein CASSLLSNEKLFF.

The chain couples TRBV11-2 to TRBJ2-2; TRBD1 aligns across 10 bases. CDR1 and CDR2 (germline): SGHAT, FQNNGV. V trimming: 5 bases; J trimming: 5 bases; junction bases outside the gene matches: 8. This CDR3 comprises 16 residues. The CDR3 bases are TGTGCCAGCAGCCCGCGACAGGGGGCAGGTACCGGGGAGCTGTTTTTT. This encodes CASSPRQGAGTGELFF.

The chain is built from TRBV5-6 and TRBJ2-3; no firm D call. Germline assignment: CDR1 SGHDT and CDR2 YYEEEE. Trimming shortened V by 0 bases and J by 1 base, and 6 bases separated the two germline ends. The CDR3 is 14 residues long. This CDR3 reads CASSLAPGTDTQYF. The CDR3, as DNA: TGTGCCAGCAGCTTGGCCCCCGGCACAGATACGCAGTATTTT.

The chain recombines TRBV29-1 with TRBJ2-3, with TRBD2 matching 9 bases. With 6 bases clipped from V and 3 bases from J, the junction kept 4 bases outside the gene matches. The CDR3 consists of 13 residues. Per germline, CDR1 SQVTM and CDR2 ANQGSEA. Here the CDR3 reads CSVSGRTTDTQYF. In DNA form, the CDR3 reads TGCAGCGTCAGCGGGAGGACAACAGATACGCAGTATTTT.

The V gene is TRBV7-2, the J gene TRBJ2-1; the match to TRBD2 covers 9 bases. Germline CDR1 is SGHTA and CDR2 is FQGNSA. The CDR3 runs to 16 residues. V trimming: 5 bases; J trimming: 0 bases; junction bases outside the gene matches: 5. The CDR3 DNA reads as TGTGCCAGCAGCCCTTATAGCGGGAGCTCCTACAATGAGCAGTTCTTC. Translated, it gives CASSPYSGSSYNEQFF.

This clone was picked up a small number of times. The chain joins TRBV27 to TRBJ1-3; possible D gene TRBD1, 6 bases. With 6 bases removed from V and 0 bases from J, the gap between germline ends came to 12 bases. CDR1 is MNHEY and CDR2 is SMNVEV in the germline V gene (reference sequence). This CDR3 contains 15 residues. In DNA, the CDR3 is TGTGCCAGCAGCCCCGGGACACTCTCTGGAAACACCATATATTTT. Residues: CASSPGTLSGNTIYF.

V usage is TRBV30 and J usage is TRBJ1-1; possible D gene TRBD1, 5 bases. The CDR3 has 13 amino acids. CDR1 is GTSNPN, CDR2 SVGIG, per germline (reference sequence). Trimming removed 3 bases from V and 5 bases from J, with 13 bases in between. The CDR3 region has the DNA TGTGCCTGGAGAGGCCTCGGGGGGACTGAAGCTTTCTTT. This translates into CAWRGLGGTEAFF.

The rearrangement uses TRBV21-1 and TRBJ2-1; the table's D call TRBD2 went unverified against the DNA. TRBV21-1 has pseudogene status. The CDR3 runs 14 residues. CDR3 region: CASSKTGTYNEQFF. CDR3 nucleotides: TGTGCCAGCAGCAAAACCGGGACCTACAATGAGCAGTTCTTC.

V and J are TRBV3-1 (or the pseudogene TRBV3-2) and TRBJ1-1; tentatively, D is TRBD1 (5 bases). Trimming cost V 4 bases and J 1 base, with 10 bases left between them. Germline-derived CDR1 and CDR2 are LGHDT and YNNKEL (reference sequence). The CDR3 is 14 amino acids. The CDR3 protein is CASSRTSANTEAFF. The CDR3 DNA follows: TGTGCCAGCAGCCGGACATCGGCGAACACTGAAGCTTTCTTT.

J is TRBJ1-1 and V is TRBV28; D possibly corresponds to TRBD1 (6 bases). This CDR3 region has 17 residues. The V end lost 2 bases, the J end lost 5 bases, and 21 bases lay between the germline ends. Germline CDR1 and CDR2: MDHEN and SYDVKM. The chain's CDR3 is CASSLPPTGAWRTEAFF. CDR3 in DNA: TGTGCCAGCAGTTTACCTCCAACGGGGGCATGGCGGACTGAAGCTTTCTTT.

This rearrangement joins TRBV24-1 to TRBJ2-3; D is perhaps TRBD1 (6 bases). Germline assignment: CDR1 KGHDR and CDR2 SFDVKD. Between the trimmed V and J ends, which lost 3 bases and 4 bases, there was a span of 10 bases. The CDR3 covers 14 residues. The CDR3 region has the DNA TGTGCCACCAGTGATGTCAGGGGCGCAGATACGCAGTATTTT. Protein product: CATSDVRGADTQYF.